A single T cell receptor (beta chain) is shown here with its context. This sample is drawn from a study of regulatory T cells. Germline V CDR1 and CDR2: SNHLY, FYNNEI. CDR3 length equals 14 residues. The PCR used 52 TRBV and 13 TRBJ primers. Method: immunoSEQ multiplex PCR; TCRdb's copy keeps in-frame clones and lacks some. The sample has around 15,000 clones; 92% are singletons. All CD3G-deficient patients showed autoimmunity, more severe in two. J is TRBJ2-5 and V is TRBV2, with TRBD2 matching over 9 bases. The end of the DNA aligns better with TRBJ2-7, so the J call may be wrong. The receptor was derived from a person under 35 with CD3G deficiency. The sequenced sample consisted of CD8+ T cells sorted from blood. The CDR3: CASRVSGGDYEQYF. The CDR3, as DNA: TGTGCCAGCAGAGTTAGCGGGGGAGATTACGAGCAGTACTTC.